What follows describes a single T cell receptor beta chain. There are 13 residues in the CDR3. The germline V gene has CDR1 SGHNT and CDR2 YYREEE (reference sequence). V was shortened by 7 bases and J by 6 bases, with 13 bases between the two germline ends. The record originates from a study of blood T cell repertoires in COVID-19. On the study more broadly: The United States, Italy and Spain were the sources of the acute and convalescent COVID-19 samples.

Study processing details: The assay estimated nucleated cells by amplifying reference gene primers. Generated by immunoSEQ multiplex PCR, the TCRdb table keeps only in-frame clones and is missing some. V and J calls and clone size follow that table, whereas D and trimming were derived from the DNA. Found here are about 330,000 clones, about 85% of them singletons; the top ten hold approximately 5%. Recovered status applied to Cohort 3 donors who had two consecutive negative PCRs. It also applied to those with clearance or with symptom resolution. This sequence was found in a woman aged 30 to 39 who had recovered from COVID-19. J is TRBJ1-4 and V is TRBV5-4; D remains ambiguous. Material: PBMCs or T cells enriched from blood (not recorded which). CDR3 residues: CASQAWKDEKLFF. The CDR3 DNA reads as TGTGCCAGCCAGGCTTGGAAGGATGAAAAACTGTTTTTT.